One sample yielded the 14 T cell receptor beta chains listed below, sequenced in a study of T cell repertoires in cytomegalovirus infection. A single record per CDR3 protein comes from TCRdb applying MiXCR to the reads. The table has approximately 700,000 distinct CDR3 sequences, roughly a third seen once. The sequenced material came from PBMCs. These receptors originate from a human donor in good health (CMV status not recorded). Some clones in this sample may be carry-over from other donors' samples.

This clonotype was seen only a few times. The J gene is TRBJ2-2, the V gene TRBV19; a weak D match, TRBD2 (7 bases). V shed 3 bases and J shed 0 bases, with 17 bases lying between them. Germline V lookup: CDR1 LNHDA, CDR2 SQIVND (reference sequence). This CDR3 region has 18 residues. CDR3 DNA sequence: TGTGCCAGTAGTATGGGGGGGGGCCACCGTGCGAACACCGGGGAGCTGTTTTTT. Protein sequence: CASSMGGGHRANTGELFF.

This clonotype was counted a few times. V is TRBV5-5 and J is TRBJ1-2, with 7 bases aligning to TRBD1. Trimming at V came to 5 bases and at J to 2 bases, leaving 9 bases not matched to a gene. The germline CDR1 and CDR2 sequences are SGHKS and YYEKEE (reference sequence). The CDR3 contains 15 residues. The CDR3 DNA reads TGTGCCAGCAGTCGACAGGGCGGAACCAACTATGGCTACACCTTC. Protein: CASSRQGGTNYGYTF.

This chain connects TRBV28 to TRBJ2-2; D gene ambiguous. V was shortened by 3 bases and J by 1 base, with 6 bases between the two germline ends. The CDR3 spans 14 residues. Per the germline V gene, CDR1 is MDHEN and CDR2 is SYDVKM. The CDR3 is CASSFFGNTGELFF. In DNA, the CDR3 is TGTGCCAGCAGTTTTTTCGGGAACACCGGGGAGCTGTTTTTT.

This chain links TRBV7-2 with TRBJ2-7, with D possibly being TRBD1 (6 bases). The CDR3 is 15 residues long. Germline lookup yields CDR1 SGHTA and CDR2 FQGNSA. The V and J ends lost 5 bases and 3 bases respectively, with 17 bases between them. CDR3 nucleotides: TGTGCCAGCAGCCCAGTGGGTCAGGGGAACTACGAGCAGTACTTC. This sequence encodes CASSPVGQGNYEQYF.

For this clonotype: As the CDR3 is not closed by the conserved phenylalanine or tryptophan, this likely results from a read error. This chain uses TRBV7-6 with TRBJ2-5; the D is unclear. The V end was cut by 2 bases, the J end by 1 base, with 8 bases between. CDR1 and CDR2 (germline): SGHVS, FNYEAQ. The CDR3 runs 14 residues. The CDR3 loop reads CASSLPDGQETQYC. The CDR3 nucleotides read TGTGCCAGCAGCTTACCGGACGGCCAAGAGACCCAGTACTGC.

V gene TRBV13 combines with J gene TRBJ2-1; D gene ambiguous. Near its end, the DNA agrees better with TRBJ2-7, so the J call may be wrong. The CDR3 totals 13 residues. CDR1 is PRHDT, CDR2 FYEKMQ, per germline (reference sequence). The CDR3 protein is CASSSPSHDEQYF. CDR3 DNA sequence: TGTGCCAGCAGCTCCCCTAGTCATGATGAGCAGTACTTC.

CDR3 sequence: CASSTGTSLRELFF. Here the CDR3 DNA reads TGTGCCAGTAGTACCGGGACTAGCCTCAGGGAGCTGTTTTTT. The chain is built from TRBV19 and TRBJ2-2; 9 bases map to TRBD2. The length of the CDR3 is 14 residues. V gave up 4 bases and J gave up 9 bases; unmatched junction bases: 6. Germline V CDR1 and CDR2: LNHDA, SQIVND (reference sequence).

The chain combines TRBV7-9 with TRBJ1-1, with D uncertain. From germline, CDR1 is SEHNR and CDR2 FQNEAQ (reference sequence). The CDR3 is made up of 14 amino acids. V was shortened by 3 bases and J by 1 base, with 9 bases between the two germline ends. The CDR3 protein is CASSFRAKNTEAFF. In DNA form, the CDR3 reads TGTGCCAGCAGCTTCCGGGCAAAGAACACTGAAGCTTTCTTT.

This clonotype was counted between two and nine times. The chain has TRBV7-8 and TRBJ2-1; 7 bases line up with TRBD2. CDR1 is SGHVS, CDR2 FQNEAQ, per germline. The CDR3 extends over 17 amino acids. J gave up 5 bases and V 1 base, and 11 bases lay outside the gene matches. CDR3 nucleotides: TGTGCCAGCAGCTTAGAGCGGGGTTCGGGAGCAAACAATGAGCAGTTCTTC. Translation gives CASSLERGSGANNEQFF.

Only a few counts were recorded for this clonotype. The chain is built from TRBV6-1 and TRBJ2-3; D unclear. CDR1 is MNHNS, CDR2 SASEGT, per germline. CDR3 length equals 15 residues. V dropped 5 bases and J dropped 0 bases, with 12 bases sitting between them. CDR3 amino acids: CASSTDLRSTDTQYF. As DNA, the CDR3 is TGTGCCAGCAGTACCGACCTGAGGAGCACAGATACGCAGTATTTT.

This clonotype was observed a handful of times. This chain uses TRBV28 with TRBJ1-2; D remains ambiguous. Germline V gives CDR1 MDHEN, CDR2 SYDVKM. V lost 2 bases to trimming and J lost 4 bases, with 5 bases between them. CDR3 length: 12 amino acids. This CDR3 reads CASSLRFYGYTF. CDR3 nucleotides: TGTGCCAGCAGTTTACGATTCTATGGCTACACCTTC.

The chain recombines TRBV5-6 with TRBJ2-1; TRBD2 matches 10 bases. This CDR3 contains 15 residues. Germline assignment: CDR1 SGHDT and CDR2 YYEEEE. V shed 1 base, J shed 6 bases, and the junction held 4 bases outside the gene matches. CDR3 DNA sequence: TGTGCCAGCAGCTTGATGGCTAGCGGGGGCAATGAGCAGTTCTTC. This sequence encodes CASSLMASGGNEQFF.

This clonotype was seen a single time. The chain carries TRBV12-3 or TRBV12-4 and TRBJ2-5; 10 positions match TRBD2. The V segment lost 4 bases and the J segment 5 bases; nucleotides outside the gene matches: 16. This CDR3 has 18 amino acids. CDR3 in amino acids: CASSWNAAAGGPRETQYF. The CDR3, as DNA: TGTGCCAGCAGTTGGAACGCGGCAGCGGGAGGGCCGAGGGAGACCCAGTACTTC.

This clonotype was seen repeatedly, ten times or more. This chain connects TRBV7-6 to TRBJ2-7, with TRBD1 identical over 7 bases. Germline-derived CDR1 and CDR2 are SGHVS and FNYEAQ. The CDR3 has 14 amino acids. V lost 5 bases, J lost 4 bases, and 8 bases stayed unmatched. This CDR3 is CASSPRTGFYEQYF. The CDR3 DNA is TGTGCCAGCAGCCCGAGGACAGGCTTTTACGAGCAGTACTTC.